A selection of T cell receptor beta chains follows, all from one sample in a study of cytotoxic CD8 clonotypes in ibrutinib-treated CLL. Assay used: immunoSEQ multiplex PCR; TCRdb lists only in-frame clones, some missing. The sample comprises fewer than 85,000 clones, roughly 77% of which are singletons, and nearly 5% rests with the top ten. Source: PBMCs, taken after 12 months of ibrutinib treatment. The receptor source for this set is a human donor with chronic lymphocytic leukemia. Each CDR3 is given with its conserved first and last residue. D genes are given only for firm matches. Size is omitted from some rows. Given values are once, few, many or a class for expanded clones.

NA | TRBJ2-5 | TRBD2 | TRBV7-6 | CASSGGLAGEAETQYF | TGTGCCAGCAGCGGGGGGCTAGCGGGAGAGGCTGAGACCCAGTACTTC
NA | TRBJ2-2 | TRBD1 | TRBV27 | CASSPIGTGNAGELFF | TGTGCCAGCAGCCCCATTGGGACAGGGAACGCCGGGGAGCTGTTTTTT
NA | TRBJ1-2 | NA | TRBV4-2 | CASSQDSGAAYGYTF | TGTGCCAGCAGCCAAGATAGCGGGGCCGCCTATGGCTACACCTTC
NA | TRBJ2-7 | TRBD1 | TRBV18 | CASSQFQGAYEQYF | TGTGCCAGCTCCCAGTTTCAGGGGGCATACGAGCAGTACTTC
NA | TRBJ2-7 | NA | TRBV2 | CASSEAAQYF | TGTGCCAGCAGTGAGGCGGCGCAGTACTTC
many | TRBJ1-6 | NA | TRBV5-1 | CASSRTQGVDSPLHF | TGCGCCAGCAGCCGAACACAGGGTGTAGATTCACCCCTCCACTTT
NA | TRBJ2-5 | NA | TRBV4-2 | CASSQQMGPPARTQYF | TGTGCCAGCAGCCAACAAATGGGGCCCCCCGCGCGGACCCAGTACTTC
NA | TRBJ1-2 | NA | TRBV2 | CASSGLPGDGYTF | TGTGCCAGCAGTGGGCTGCCGGGGGATGGCTACACCTTC
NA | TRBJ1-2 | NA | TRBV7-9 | CASSLGGTTNYGYTF | TGTGCCAGCAGCTTAGGAGGGACCACTAACTATGGCTACACCTTC
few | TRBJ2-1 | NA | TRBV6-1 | CASTREWGSYNEQFF | TGTGCCAGCACCCGAGAGTGGGGGTCCTACAATGAGCAGTTCTTC
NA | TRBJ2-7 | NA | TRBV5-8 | CASSFLGRDSLAF | TGTGCCAGCAGCTTTTTAGGACGAGACAGTCTGGCCTTC
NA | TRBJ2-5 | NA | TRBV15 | CATSRDGAGKETQYF | TGTGCCACCAGCAGAGATGGGGCGGGAAAAGAGACCCAGTACTTC
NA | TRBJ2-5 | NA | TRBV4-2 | CASSQDRTDQETQYF | TGTGCCAGCAGCCAAGATAGGACAGACCAAGAGACCCAGTACTTC
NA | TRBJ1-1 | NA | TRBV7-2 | CASSLPPWQENTEAFF | TGTGCCAGCAGCTTACCCCCTTGGCAGGAGAACACTGAAGCTTTCTTT
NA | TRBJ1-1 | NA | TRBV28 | CASSLGRLEAFF | TGTGCCAGCAGTTTGGGGCGGCTCGAAGCTTTCTTT